Listed below are T cell receptor beta chains from one sample, sequenced in a study of CD8 T cells in ankylosing spondylitis. MiXCR, run by TCRdb on the 5' RACE reads, gives a single entry per CDR3 protein. Of approximately 400,000 distinct CDR3 sequences in the sample, 17% were seen once. Specimen: blood, either unsorted or a sorted T cell fraction (not recorded which). These receptors originate from a male donor with ankylosing spondylitis. Both conserved end residues are part of each CDR3. A D gene is named only where the DNA matches it firmly. Size is stated for part of the rows, as once, few or many counts, or as a class when the clone is expanded.

V gene: TRBV10-3
J gene: TRBJ1-1
D gene: .
clone size: few
CDR3 DNA: TGTGTTTGCGCTGAAGCTTTCTTT
CDR3 protein: CVCAEAFF

V gene: TRBV29-1
J gene: TRBJ2-2
D gene: .
clone size: many
CDR3 DNA: TGCAGCGTTGAAGGAGGGGGTGGTATAATAACCGGGGAGCTGTTTTTT
CDR3 protein: CSVEGGGGIITGELFF

V gene: TRBV12-3/TRBV12-4
J gene: TRBJ2-5
D gene: .
clone size: few
CDR3 DNA: TGTGCCAGCAGTTTGTCGGTCCGCCAAGAGACCCAGTACTTC
CDR3 protein: CASSLSVRQETQYF

V gene: TRBV30
J gene: TRBJ1-5
D gene: .
clone size: once
CDR3 DNA: TGTGCCTGGGCAACAGGGAGTAGAGGCGATCAGCCCCAGCATTTT
CDR3 protein: CAWATGSRGDQPQHF

V gene: TRBV28
J gene: TRBJ2-7
D gene: .
clone size: few
CDR3 DNA: TGTGCCAGCAGTTTATTGGGCAGGTGGTACGAGCAGTACTTC
CDR3 protein: CASSLLGRWYEQYF

V gene: TRBV5-1
J gene: TRBJ2-3
D gene: .
clone size: many
CDR3 DNA: TGCGCCAGCAGAGTTGACAGCCCAGATACGCAGTATTTT
CDR3 protein: CASRVDSPDTQYF

V gene: TRBV6-2/TRBV6-3
J gene: TRBJ2-1
D gene: TRBD1
clone size: .
CDR3 DNA: TGTGCCAGCAGTTGGACAGGAGACAACAATGAGCAGTTCTTC
CDR3 protein: CASSWTGDNNEQFF

V gene: TRBV11-2
J gene: TRBJ2-2
D gene: .
clone size: .
CDR3 DNA: TGTGCCAGCAGCTTGGCGGCCGGGGAGCTGTTTTTT
CDR3 protein: CASSLAAGELFF

V gene: TRBV25-1
J gene: TRBJ1-1
D gene: .
clone size: .
CDR3 DNA: TGTGCCAGCGCCGGCCGGAACACTGAAGCTTTCTTT
CDR3 protein: CASAGRNTEAFF

V gene: TRBV29-1
J gene: TRBJ2-4
D gene: .
clone size: few
CDR3 DNA: TGCAGCGTGGTCACGGGGAAAAACATTCAGTACTTC
CDR3 protein: CSVVTGKNIQYF

V gene: TRBV5-1
J gene: TRBJ2-1
D gene: .
clone size: few
CDR3 DNA: TGCGCCAGCACCTTGAGGGTGCCTAATGAGCAGTTCTTC
CDR3 protein: CASTLRVPNEQFF

V gene: TRBV2
J gene: TRBJ1-1
D gene: TRBD1
clone size: .
CDR3 DNA: TGTGCCAGCAGTGAGATGGGACAGGGCACTGAAGCTTTCTTT
CDR3 protein: CASSEMGQGTEAFF

V gene: TRBV7-9
J gene: TRBJ2-1
D gene: .
clone size: few
CDR3 DNA: TGTGCCAGCAGCATAACAGACAGGATCTACAATGAGCAGTTCTTC
CDR3 protein: CASSITDRIYNEQFF

V gene: TRBV2
J gene: TRBJ2-5
D gene: TRBD1
clone size: .
CDR3 DNA: TGTGCCAGCCATAGTTTTGGACAGGGGCAAGAGACCCAGTACTTC
CDR3 protein: CASHSFGQGQETQYF

V gene: TRBV6-1
J gene: TRBJ2-3
D gene: TRBD1
clone size: few
CDR3 DNA: TGTGCCAGCACCAATATGGACAGGGGAGGTAGCACAGATACGCAGTATTTT
CDR3 protein: CASTNMDRGGSTDTQYF

V gene: TRBV5-1
J gene: TRBJ1-2
D gene: TRBD1
clone size: .
CDR3 DNA: TGCGCCAGCAGCCCCTTGACAGGGTATGGCTACACCTTC
CDR3 protein: CASSPLTGYGYTF

V gene: TRBV7-2
J gene: TRBJ1-1
D gene: .
clone size: .
CDR3 DNA: TGTGCCAGCAGCTTACGTCCCAGGTTGAACACTGAAGCTTTCTTT
CDR3 protein: CASSLRPRLNTEAFF

V gene: TRBV2
J gene: TRBJ1-2
D gene: TRBD1
clone size: .
CDR3 DNA: TGTGCCAGCAGGGACAGGGGCGTAGGTGGCTACACCTTC
CDR3 protein: CASRDRGVGGYTF

V gene: TRBV6-5
J gene: TRBJ2-3
D gene: .
clone size: few
CDR3 DNA: .
CDR3 protein: CASSTSPGLGDTQYF

V gene: TRBV20-1
J gene: TRBJ1-4
D gene: .
clone size: few
CDR3 DNA: TGCAGTATCTCCTCAACTAATGAAAAACTGTTTTTT
CDR3 protein: CSISSTNEKLFF

V gene: TRBV7-6
J gene: TRBJ2-3
D gene: TRBD2
clone size: few
CDR3 DNA: TGTGCCAGCAGCTTGCCCATACAGGGACTAGGCACAGATACGCAGTATTTT
CDR3 protein: CASSLPIQGLGTDTQYF

V gene: TRBV20-1
J gene: TRBJ2-3
D gene: TRBD2
clone size: many
CDR3 DNA: TGCAGTGCCATAGTAGCGGGAGATGGAACAGATACGCAGTATTTT
CDR3 protein: CSAIVAGDGTDTQYF

V gene: TRBV11-2
J gene: TRBJ1-4
D gene: .
clone size: few
CDR3 DNA: TGTGCCAGCAGCTTAGGTCCAACTAATGAAAAACTGTTTTTT
CDR3 protein: CASSLGPTNEKLFF

V gene: TRBV9
J gene: TRBJ2-3
D gene: .
clone size: few
CDR3 DNA: TGTGCCAGCCCTTTGTCGGAGCCAGATACGCAGTATTTT
CDR3 protein: CASPLSEPDTQYF

V gene: TRBV9
J gene: TRBJ2-2
D gene: .
clone size: .
CDR3 DNA: TGTGCCAGCAGCGTAGTCGGGGCCGGGGAGCTGTTTTTT
CDR3 protein: CASSVVGAGELFF

V gene: TRBV29-1
J gene: TRBJ1-5
D gene: .
clone size: few
CDR3 DNA: TGCAGCGTTGGGGATTTGATGGGCAGGGGCCAGCATTTT
CDR3 protein: CSVGDLMGRGQHF

V gene: TRBV20-1
J gene: TRBJ1-5
D gene: .
clone size: .
CDR3 DNA: TGCAGTGCTAGCGGGGGTCAGGGCAGGAAGAATCAGCCCCAGCATTTT
CDR3 protein: CSASGGQGRKNQPQHF

V gene: TRBV27
J gene: TRBJ1-6
D gene: .
clone size: .
CDR3 DNA: TGTGCCAGCAGGGGAACCGGGACTAGCTATTCACCCCTCCACTTT
CDR3 protein: CASRGTGTSYSPLHF

V gene: TRBV7-2
J gene: TRBJ1-1
D gene: .
clone size: few
CDR3 DNA: TGTGCCAGCAGCTTACGCCCGGGGGCGTATACTGAAGCTTTCTTT
CDR3 protein: CASSLRPGAYTEAFF

V gene: TRBV7-9
J gene: TRBJ1-2
D gene: TRBD1
clone size: .
CDR3 DNA: TGTGCCAGCAGCTTCGGGACAGGGGACTATGGCTACACCTTC
CDR3 protein: CASSFGTGDYGYTF

V gene: TRBV11-2
J gene: TRBJ2-5
D gene: TRBD2
clone size: .
CDR3 DNA: TGTGCCAGCAGCTTAGGTCACGGGAGGGACGCTTACTTC
CDR3 protein: CASSLGHGRDAYF

V gene: TRBV5-1
J gene: TRBJ2-7
D gene: TRBD1
clone size: many
CDR3 DNA: TGCGCCAGCAGCTATGGGACAGGGGAGGGCGAGCAGTACTTC
CDR3 protein: CASSYGTGEGEQYF

V gene: TRBV18
J gene: TRBJ2-5
D gene: .
clone size: few
CDR3 DNA: TGTGCCAGCTCACCCTTGAAGGGGGGCGAAGAGACCCAGTACTTC
CDR3 protein: CASSPLKGGEETQYF

V gene: TRBV20-1
J gene: TRBJ2-7
D gene: .
clone size: many
CDR3 DNA: TGCAGTGCTAGAGTTCGGGGAGGGGGCCGCTACGAGCAGTACTTC
CDR3 protein: CSARVRGGGRYEQYF

V gene: TRBV12-3/TRBV12-4
J gene: TRBJ2-5
D gene: .
clone size: few
CDR3 DNA: TGTGCCAGCAGTTCCCGACTAGGGGAGGAGACCCAGTACTTC
CDR3 protein: CASSSRLGEETQYF

V gene: TRBV5-1
J gene: TRBJ2-5
D gene: .
clone size: few
CDR3 DNA: TGCGCCAGCAGACCCTCAGGGGCGGGGAAGACCCAGTACTTC
CDR3 protein: CASRPSGAGKTQYF

V gene: TRBV9
J gene: TRBJ1-5
D gene: TRBD1
clone size: few
CDR3 DNA: TGTGCCAGCAGCGAGGTACAGGGGACTAATCAGCCCCAGCATTTT
CDR3 protein: CASSEVQGTNQPQHF

V gene: TRBV6-1
J gene: TRBJ1-3
D gene: .
clone size: few
CDR3 DNA: TGTGCCAGCAGGAACCCGACAGGCGGAAACACCATATATTTT
CDR3 protein: CASRNPTGGNTIYF

V gene: TRBV5-1
J gene: TRBJ1-1
D gene: TRBD1
clone size: .
CDR3 DNA: TGCGCCAGCAGCAATCAGGGGGCCCCTGAAGCTTTCTTT
CDR3 protein: CASSNQGAPEAFF

V gene: TRBV7-9
J gene: TRBJ2-1
D gene: .
clone size: .
CDR3 DNA: TGTGCCAGCAGCCCCTCCGAGAACTCCTACAATGAGCAGTTCTTC
CDR3 protein: CASSPSENSYNEQFF

V gene: TRBV5-1
J gene: TRBJ2-3
D gene: .
clone size: many
CDR3 DNA: TGTGCCAGCAGCCTGGGTGGCACAGATACGCAGTATTTT
CDR3 protein: CASSLGGTDTQYF

V gene: TRBV15
J gene: TRBJ2-7
D gene: .
clone size: few
CDR3 DNA: TGTGCCACCAGCAGGACTACTCTTTCCTACGAGCAGTACTTC
CDR3 protein: CATSRTTLSYEQYF

V gene: TRBV6-2/TRBV6-3
J gene: TRBJ2-3
D gene: .
clone size: few
CDR3 DNA: TGTGCCAGCAGTTGGGACGGAGACACAGATACGCAGTATTTT
CDR3 protein: CASSWDGDTDTQYF

V gene: TRBV20-1
J gene: TRBJ2-2
D gene: .
clone size: few
CDR3 DNA: TGCAGTGCTAGTACCGGTGCGAACACCGGGGAGCTGTTTTTT
CDR3 protein: CSASTGANTGELFF

V gene: TRBV6-5
J gene: TRBJ2-7
D gene: .
clone size: .
CDR3 DNA: TGTGCCAGCAGTTACGGCAGGTTTGACGAGCAGTACTTC
CDR3 protein: CASSYGRFDEQYF

V gene: TRBV6-5
J gene: TRBJ1-1
D gene: .
clone size: few
CDR3 DNA: TGTGCCAGCAGTTACTCTGTCCGGGACACCCGGCGGGGTGAAGCTTTCTTT
CDR3 protein: CASSYSVRDTRRGEAFF

V gene: TRBV6-5
J gene: TRBJ1-1
D gene: .
clone size: few
CDR3 DNA: TGTGCCAGCAGTTACGGGGGAGCTGAAGCTTTCTTT
CDR3 protein: CASSYGGAEAFF

V gene: TRBV6-6
J gene: TRBJ2-5
D gene: TRBD2
clone size: .
CDR3 DNA: TGTGCCAGCAAGGTCCGGGAGGGAGAGACCCAGTACTTC
CDR3 protein: CASKVREGETQYF

V gene: TRBV5-1
J gene: TRBJ1-3
D gene: TRBD1
clone size: .
CDR3 DNA: TGCGCCAGCAGCGTCGGACAGGGAGTTAATGGAAACACCATATATTTT
CDR3 protein: CASSVGQGVNGNTIYF

V gene: TRBV29-1
J gene: TRBJ2-3
D gene: .
clone size: .
CDR3 DNA: TGCAGCGTTAAGATGACGGGGAGCACAGATACGCAGTATTTT
CDR3 protein: CSVKMTGSTDTQYF